These 15 T cell receptor beta chains were sequenced from one sample in a study of T cells and Merkel cell carcinoma outcomes. Sequencing was performed with immunoSEQ multiplex PCR; in TCRdb, only in-frame clones are kept and a portion is missing. The sample carries 9,000 to 10,000 clones, roughly 80% recorded once. Source material: tumor tissue from Merkel cell carcinoma. The receptors were gathered from a human donor with Merkel cell carcinoma.

CDR3 DNA: TGCGCCAGCAGCTTGGGAGGGATGAACACTGAAGCTTTCTTT. Translation gives CASSLGGMNTEAFF. V usage is TRBV5-1 and J usage is TRBJ1-1; D is unresolved. This CDR3 has 14 residues. Trimming shortened V by 0 bases and J by 0 bases, and 6 bases separated the two germline ends. Germline V gene sequence: CDR1 SGHRS, CDR2 YFSETQ.

The chain links TRBV4-3 to TRBJ1-5; a weak D match, TRBD1 (5 bases). Deletions cut 4 bases from V and 6 bases from J, with 22 bases between. CDR1 and CDR2 (germline): LGHNA, YSLEER. This CDR3 has 17 residues. The CDR3 reads CASSLGFWQGSFQPQHF. For the CDR3, the DNA is TGCGCCAGCAGCCTCGGGTTCTGGCAGGGTAGTTTTCAGCCCCAGCATTTT.

The chain combines TRBV25-1 with TRBJ2-5, with TRBD1 as a possible D gene (6 bases). This CDR3 region has 14 residues. V dropped 1 base and J dropped 4 bases, with 10 bases sitting between them. Germline CDR1 MGHDK, CDR2 SYGVNS. In DNA form, the CDR3 reads TGTGCCAGCAGTGAATTCACAGGGAGAGAGACCCAGTACTTC. Translation gives CASSEFTGRETQYF.

The gene calls are TRBV6-1 and TRBJ1-2; D is undetermined. V shed 1 base and J shed 2 bases, with 5 bases lying between them. The CDR3 loop spans 13 amino acids. Germline V gene lookup returns CDR1 MNHNS and CDR2 SASEGT. The CDR3 DNA sequence: TGTGCCAGCAGTGAAGGAGGGAACTATGGCTACACCTTC. Translation gives CASSEGGNYGYTF.

V gene TRBV27 combines with J gene TRBJ1-6; D call uncertain. Germline V gene lookup returns CDR1 MNHEY and CDR2 SMNVEV (reference sequence). V lost 3 bases, J lost 0 bases, and 12 bases lay in between. CDR3 length equals 17 residues. The CDR3 here is CASSFQPVASYNSPLHF. The DNA of the CDR3 is TGTGCCAGCAGTTTCCAGCCCGTAGCCTCCTATAATTCACCCCTCCACTTT.

The J gene is TRBJ2-5, the V gene TRBV4-3; 7 bases align to TRBD2. Germline V CDR1 and CDR2: LGHNA, YSLEER. This CDR3 comprises 16 residues. Germline trimming cut 1 base from V and 0 bases from J; bases unmatched to any gene: 5. CDR3 protein: CASSQGASGYQETQYF. The CDR3 DNA reads as TGCGCCAGCAGCCAAGGGGCTAGCGGCTACCAAGAGACCCAGTACTTC.

The V call is TRBV15, the J call TRBJ2-7, with 8 bases identical to TRBD1. Germline CDR1 reads LNHNV; CDR2 reads YYDKDF (reference sequence). J lost 6 bases, V lost 0 bases, and 10 bases had no gene match. CDR3 length equals 16 residues. The DNA of the CDR3 is TGTGCCACCAGCAGAGACTGGACAGGGCCCCTCGGCGAGCAGTACTTC. This encodes CATSRDWTGPLGEQYF.

DNA for the CDR3: TGTGCTAGTGGTTTGGGAGGCAATGAGCAGTTCTTC. Its translation is CASGLGGNEQFF. The gene calls are TRBV12-5 and TRBJ2-1; D gene ambiguous. The germline V and J ends were trimmed by 1 base and 6 bases, with 4 bases remaining between them. CDR3 length equals 12 residues. Looked up from germline, CDR1 is LGHNT and CDR2 is FRNRAP.

CDR3 amino acids: CASSLAGGTDTQYF. Written as DNA, the CDR3 is TGTGCCAGCAGCTTAGCGGGGGGCACAGATACGCAGTATTTT. This chain joins TRBV7-9 and TRBJ2-3, with D perhaps matching TRBD1 or TRBD2 (5 bases each). The germline gives CDR1 SEHNR, CDR2 FQNEAQ (reference sequence). V was pared by 0 bases and J by 1 base, with 5 bases between. CDR3 length: 14 amino acids.

This clone has only one observation. This sequence joins TRBV9 and TRBJ1-1, with a weak D call TRBD1 (5 bases). V lost 4 bases and J lost 1, with 14 bases in between. Germline loops: CDR1 SGDLS, CDR2 YYNGEE. CDR3 length: 15 residues. The CDR3 protein is CASSRHVGPNTEAFF. DNA of the CDR3: TGTGCCAGCAGCCGTCATGTGGGGCCGAACACTGAAGCTTTCTTT.

This clone has just one count. The chain uses TRBV2 and TRBJ2-5, with D perhaps TRBD1 (5 bases). CDR3 length equals 20 residues. The ends were cut back, 7 bases at V and 4 bases at J, with 34 bases in the middle. CDR1 is SNHLY, CDR2 FYNNEI, per germline. As DNA, the CDR3 is TGTGCCAGCATCCAAAAGCCGGTTCTCGTAAGAATCAGGGAAGGAGAGACCCAGTACTTC. Its translation is CASIQKPVLVRIREGETQYF.

The chain couples TRBV7-9 to TRBJ1-4, with D maybe TRBD1 (6 bases). Trimming pared 0 bases from V and 4 bases from J, leaving 9 bases between. The CDR3 contains 15 residues. Looked up from germline, CDR1 is SEHNR and CDR2 is FQNEAQ (reference sequence). This CDR3 is CASSLAGGGNEKLFF. DNA for the CDR3: TGTGCCAGCAGCTTAGCGGGAGGGGGTAATGAAAAACTGTTTTTT. The entire variable domain, with the rest obtained from reference TRBV7-9 and TRBJ1-4, is as follows: DTGVSQNPRHKITKRGQNVTFRCDPISEHNRLYWYRQTLGQGPEFLTYFQNEAQLEKSRLLSDRFSAERPKGSFSTLEIQRTEQGDSAMYLCASSLAGGGNEKLFFGSGTQLSVL.

The chain combines TRBV6-5 with TRBJ1-5; D is possibly TRBD1 (6 bases). The V and J ends lost 0 bases and 2 bases respectively, with 8 bases between them. This CDR3 is built from 15 residues. The germline V gene has CDR1 MNHEY and CDR2 SVGAGI. CDR3 nucleotide sequence: TGTGCCAGCAGTTACTCGCGACAGGGCAATCAGCCCCAGCATTTT. Its protein is CASSYSRQGNQPQHF.

The rearrangement joins TRBV6-6 to TRBJ1-4; unclear D gene. The CDR3 has 16 amino acids. Germline assignment: CDR1 MNHNY and CDR2 SVGAGI (reference sequence). Trimming left V 2 bases short and J 5 bases short, with 15 bases between. CDR3 protein: CASSYEADRPNEKLFF. The CDR3 bases are TGTGCCAGCAGTTACGAGGCAGACCGACCCAATGAAAAACTGTTTTTT.

The chain couples TRBV12-5 to TRBJ2-1; D is uncertain. CDR3 length: 11 amino acids. V shed 5 bases and J shed 4 bases, with 3 bases lying between them. Germline CDR1 LGHNT, CDR2 FRNRAP. The CDR3 DNA reads as TGTGCTAGTGGTCAATACAATGAGCAGTTCTTC. Protein: CASGQYNEQFF.